The clone carrying this T cell receptor (beta chain) was counted between two and nine times. Its antigen is unknown. MiXCR, run by TCRdb on the 5' RACE reads, gives a single entry per CDR3 protein. The top ten hold approximately 2.3% of the sample, which has tens of thousands of distinct CDR3 sequences, about a sixth seen once. Study results and limitations: The TCR gene usage of tumor memory CD4+ T cells clustered together with blood and lymph node memory CD4+ cells and with lymph node naive CD4+ cells.

The sample comprised naive CD4+ T cells sorted from blood. Subset given: naive CD4+ T cells, CD4+CD45RA+CD25-. The sequence was obtained from a female donor with breast cancer.

In DNA, the CDR3 is TGTGCCACCTCACAAGGGGATCAGCCCCAGCATTTT. Protein product: CATSQGDQPQHF. V is TRBV24-1 and J is TRBJ1-5, with D perhaps matching TRBD1 (5 bases). Germline CDR1 reads KGHDR; CDR2 reads SFDVKD. The V gene lost 9 bases and the J gene lost 5 bases, with 10 bases spanning the gap. This CDR3 comprises 12 residues.